This T cell receptor (beta chain) was recovered during a study of blood T cell repertoires in COVID-19. Study overall: Sites across the United States, Italy and Spain contributed samples from acute and convalescent COVID-19.

Germline V gives CDR1 SGHNT, CDR2 YYREEE (reference sequence). J lost 7 bases, V lost 4 bases, and 10 bases had no gene match. CDR3 length: 15 residues. Patients at the Seattle site were enrolled during active infection and followed longitudinally. Libraries were prepared by immunoSEQ multiplex PCR; TCRdb keeps only in-frame clonotypes and omits some of them. This table has 150,000 to 160,000 clones, 70% to 85% appearing once. The source of this sequence is a man in his sixties with COVID-19, enrolled during active disease. Specimen: peripheral blood. The chain links TRBV5-4 to TRBJ1-2, with 10 bases that match TRBD1. This chain's CDR3 is CASSARDRGMGGYTF. CDR3 DNA: TGTGCCAGCAGCGCGCGGGACAGGGGAATGGGTGGCTACACCTTC.